This T cell receptor beta chain was recovered during a study of blood T cell repertoires in COVID-19. Whole-study context: Nucleic acid was either cDNA or gDNA, and it came from T cells, B-cell-depleted T cells, or PBMCs.

The V gene's germline CDR1 is SEHNR and CDR2 FQNEAQ (reference sequence). The germline V and J ends were trimmed by 2 bases and 0 bases, with 3 bases remaining between them. The CDR3 totals 13 residues. Individuals drawn from 24 US areas were about 18 to 89 years old. Authors' methods: Using reference gene primer amplification, nucleated cell counts were estimated. TCRdb's table, derived via immunoSEQ multiplex PCR, lists solely in-frame clones and lacks some. Clone size and the V and J calls come from that table; the DNA yielded D and trimming. The sample lists 260,000 or so clones, roughly 90% occurring once.

The rearrangement uses TRBV7-9 and TRBJ2-3; D is unresolved. This clonotype was obtained from a young woman with acute COVID-19. The sample was PBMCs or T cells enriched from blood (not recorded which). The CDR3 DNA follows: TGTGCCAGCAGCTTAATAAGCACAGATACGCAGTATTTT. Protein sequence: CASSLISTDTQYF.